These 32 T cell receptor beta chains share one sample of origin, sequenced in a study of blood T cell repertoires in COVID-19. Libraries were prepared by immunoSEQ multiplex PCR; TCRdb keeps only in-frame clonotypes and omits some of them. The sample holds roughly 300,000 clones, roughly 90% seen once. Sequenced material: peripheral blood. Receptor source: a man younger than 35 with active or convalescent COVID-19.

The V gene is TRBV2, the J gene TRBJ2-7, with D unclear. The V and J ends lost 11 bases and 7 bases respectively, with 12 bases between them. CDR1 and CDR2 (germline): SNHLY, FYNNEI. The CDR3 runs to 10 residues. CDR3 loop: CAGSPGEQYF. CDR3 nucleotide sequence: TGTGCCGGATCACCCGGGGAGCAGTACTTC. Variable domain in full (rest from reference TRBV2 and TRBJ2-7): EPEVTQTPSHQVTQMGQEVILRCVPISNHLYFYWYRQILGQKVEFLVSFYNNEISEKSEIFDDQFSVERPDGSNFTLKIRSTKLEDSAMYFCAGSPGEQYFGPGTRLTVT.

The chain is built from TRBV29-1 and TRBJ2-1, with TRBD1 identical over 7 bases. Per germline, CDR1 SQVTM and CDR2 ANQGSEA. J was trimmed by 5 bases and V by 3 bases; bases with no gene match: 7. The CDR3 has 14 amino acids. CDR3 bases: TGCAGCGTTGACTCGCAGGGGGTGAACAATGAGCAGTTCTTC. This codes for CSVDSQGVNNEQFF.

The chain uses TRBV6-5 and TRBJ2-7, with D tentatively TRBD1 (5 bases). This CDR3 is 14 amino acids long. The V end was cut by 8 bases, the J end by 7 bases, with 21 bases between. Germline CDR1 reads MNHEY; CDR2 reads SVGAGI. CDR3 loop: CASSPRRAPYEQYF. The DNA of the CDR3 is TGTGCCAGCTCGCCCCGCAGGGCCCCTTATGAGCAGTACTTC.

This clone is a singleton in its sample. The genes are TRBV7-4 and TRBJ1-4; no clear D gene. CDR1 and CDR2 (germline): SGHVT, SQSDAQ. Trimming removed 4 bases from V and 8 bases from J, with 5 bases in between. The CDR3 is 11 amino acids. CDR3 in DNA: TGTGCCAGCAGCTGGAGAGAAAAACTGTTTTTT. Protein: CASSWREKLFF. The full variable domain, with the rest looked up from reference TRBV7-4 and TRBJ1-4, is GAGVSQSPRYKVAKRGRDVALRCDSISGHVTLYWYRQTLGQGSEVLTYSQSDAQRDKSGRPSGRFSAERPERSVSTLKIQRTEQGDSAVYLCASSWREKLFFGSGTQLSVL.

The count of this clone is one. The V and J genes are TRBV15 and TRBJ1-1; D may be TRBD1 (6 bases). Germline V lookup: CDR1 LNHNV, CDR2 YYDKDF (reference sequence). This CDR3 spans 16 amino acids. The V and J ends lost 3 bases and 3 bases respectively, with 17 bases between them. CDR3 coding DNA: TGTGCCACCAGCAGTTTTTCACAGGGAGGGGACACTGAAGCTTTCTTT. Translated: CATSSFSQGGDTEAFF.

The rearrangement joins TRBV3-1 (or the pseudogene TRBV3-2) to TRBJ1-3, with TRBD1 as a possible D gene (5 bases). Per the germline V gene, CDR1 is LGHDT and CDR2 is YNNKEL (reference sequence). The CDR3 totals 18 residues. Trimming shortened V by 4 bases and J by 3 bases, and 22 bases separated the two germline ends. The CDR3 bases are TGTGCCAGCAGCCTCTCAGTAACAGAAGCCGGGGGTGGAAACACCATATATTTT. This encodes CASSLSVTEAGGGNTIYF.

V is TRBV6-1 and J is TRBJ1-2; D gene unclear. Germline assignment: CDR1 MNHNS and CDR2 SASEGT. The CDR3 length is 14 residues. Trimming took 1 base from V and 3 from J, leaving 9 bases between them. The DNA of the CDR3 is TGTGCCAGCAGTGAAGATCAGGCAGACTATGGCTACACCTTC. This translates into CASSEDQADYGYTF.

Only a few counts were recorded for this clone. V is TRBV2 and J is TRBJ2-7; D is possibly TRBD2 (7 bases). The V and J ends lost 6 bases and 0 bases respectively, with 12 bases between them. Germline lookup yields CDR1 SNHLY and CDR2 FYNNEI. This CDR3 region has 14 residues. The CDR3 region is CASRVGGPSYEQYF. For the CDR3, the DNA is TGTGCCAGCAGGGTGGGGGGGCCCTCCTACGAGCAGTACTTC.

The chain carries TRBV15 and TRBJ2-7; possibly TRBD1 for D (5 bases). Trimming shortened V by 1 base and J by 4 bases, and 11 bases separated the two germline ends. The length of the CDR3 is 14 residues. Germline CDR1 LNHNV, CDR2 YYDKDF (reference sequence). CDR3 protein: CATSRAPQGYEQYF. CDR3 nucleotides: TGTGCCACCAGCAGAGCACCTCAGGGTTACGAGCAGTACTTC.

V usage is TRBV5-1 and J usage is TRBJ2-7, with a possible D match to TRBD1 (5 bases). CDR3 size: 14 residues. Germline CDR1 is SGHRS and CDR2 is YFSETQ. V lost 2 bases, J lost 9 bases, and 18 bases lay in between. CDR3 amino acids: CASSFNGREGVQYF. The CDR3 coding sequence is TGCGCCAGCAGCTTTAACGGCCGAGAAGGGGTGCAGTACTTC.

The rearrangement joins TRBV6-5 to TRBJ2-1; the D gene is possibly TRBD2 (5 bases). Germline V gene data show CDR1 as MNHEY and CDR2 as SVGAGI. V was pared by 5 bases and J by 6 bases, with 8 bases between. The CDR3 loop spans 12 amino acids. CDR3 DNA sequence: TGTGCCAGCAGTCCGCGGGTCAATGAGCAGTTCTTC. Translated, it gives CASSPRVNEQFF.

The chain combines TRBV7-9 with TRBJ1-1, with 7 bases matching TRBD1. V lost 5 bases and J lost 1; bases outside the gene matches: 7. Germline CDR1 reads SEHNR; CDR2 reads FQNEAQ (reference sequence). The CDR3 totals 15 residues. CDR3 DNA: TGTGCCAGCAGCCAGGGGGACAGACCGAACACTGAAGCTTTCTTT. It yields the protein CASSQGDRPNTEAFF.

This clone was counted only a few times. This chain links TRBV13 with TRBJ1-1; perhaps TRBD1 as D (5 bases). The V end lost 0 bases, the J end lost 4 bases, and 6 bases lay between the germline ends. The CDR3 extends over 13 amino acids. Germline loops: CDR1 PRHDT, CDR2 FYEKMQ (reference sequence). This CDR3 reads CASSLGGGTEAFF. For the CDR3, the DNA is TGTGCCAGCAGCTTAGGCGGGGGCACTGAAGCTTTCTTT.

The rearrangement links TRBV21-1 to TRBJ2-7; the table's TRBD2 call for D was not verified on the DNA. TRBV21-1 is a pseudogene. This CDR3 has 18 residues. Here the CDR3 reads CASSKDWGGSGCTYEQYF. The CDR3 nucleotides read TGTGCCAGCAGCAAAGATTGGGGGGGATCGGGGTGCACCTACGAGCAGTACTTC.

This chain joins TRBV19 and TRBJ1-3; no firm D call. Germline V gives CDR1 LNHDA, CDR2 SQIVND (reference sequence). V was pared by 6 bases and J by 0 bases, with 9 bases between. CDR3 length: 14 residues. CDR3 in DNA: TGTGCCAGTAGATACATTGGCTCTGGAAACACCATATATTTT. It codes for CASRYIGSGNTIYF.

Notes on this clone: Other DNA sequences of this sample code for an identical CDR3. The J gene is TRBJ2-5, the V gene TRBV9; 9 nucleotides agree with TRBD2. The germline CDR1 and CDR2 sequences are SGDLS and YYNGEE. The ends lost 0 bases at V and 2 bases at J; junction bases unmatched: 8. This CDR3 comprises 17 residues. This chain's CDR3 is CASSVAYRRGGQETQYF. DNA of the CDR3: TGTGCCAGCAGCGTAGCCTATCGGCGGGGGGGGCAAGAGACCCAGTACTTC.

This CDR3 reads CASSLVGTGPGVTQYF. The CDR3 DNA is TGCGCCAGCAGCTTGGTCGGGACAGGGCCGGGGGTGACCCAGTACTTC. The chain has TRBV5-1 and TRBJ2-5; 9 nucleotides align to TRBD1. Per germline, CDR1 SGHRS and CDR2 YFSETQ. With 0 bases clipped from V and 7 bases from J, the junction kept 10 bases outside the gene matches. This CDR3 is 16 amino acids long.

CDR3 coding DNA: TGTGCCAGCAGCTTGGGACAGGGTTTGGATACGCAGTATTTT. As protein: CASSLGQGLDTQYF. This chain connects TRBV5-5 to TRBJ2-3; TRBD1 matches 7 bases. CDR1 and CDR2 from the germline V gene are SGHKS and YYEKEE (reference sequence). The CDR3 length is 14 residues. V was clipped by 0 bases and J by 6 bases; unmatched bases: 4.

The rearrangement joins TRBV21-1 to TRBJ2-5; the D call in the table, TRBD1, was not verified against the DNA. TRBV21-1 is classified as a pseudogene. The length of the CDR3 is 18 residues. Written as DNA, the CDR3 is TGTGCCAGCAGCAAGAAGCAGGGGGCGCCACAAATAAAAGAGACCCAGTACTTC. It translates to CASSKKQGAPQIKETQYF.

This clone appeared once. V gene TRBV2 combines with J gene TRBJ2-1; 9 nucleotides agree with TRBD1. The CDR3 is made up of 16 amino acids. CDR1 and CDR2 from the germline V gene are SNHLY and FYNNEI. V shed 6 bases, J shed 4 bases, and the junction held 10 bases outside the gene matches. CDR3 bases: TGTGCCAGCAGACGACGAGAGGGACAGGGATACAATGAGCAGTTCTTC. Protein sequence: CASRRREGQGYNEQFF.

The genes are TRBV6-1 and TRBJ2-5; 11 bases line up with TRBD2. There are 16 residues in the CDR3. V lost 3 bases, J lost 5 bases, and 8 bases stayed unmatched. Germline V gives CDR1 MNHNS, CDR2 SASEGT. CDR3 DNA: TGTGCCAGCAGTGAGCCTAGCGGGGGGCCCCGGGAGACCCAGTACTTC. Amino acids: CASSEPSGGPRETQYF.

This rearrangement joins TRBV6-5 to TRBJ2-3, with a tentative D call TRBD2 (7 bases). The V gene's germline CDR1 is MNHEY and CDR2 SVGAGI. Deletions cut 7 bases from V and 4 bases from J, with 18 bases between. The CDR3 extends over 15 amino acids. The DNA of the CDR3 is TGTGCCAGCACCGAAGGGGGGGGGCCTCCAGATACGCAGTATTTT. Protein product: CASTEGGGPPDTQYF.

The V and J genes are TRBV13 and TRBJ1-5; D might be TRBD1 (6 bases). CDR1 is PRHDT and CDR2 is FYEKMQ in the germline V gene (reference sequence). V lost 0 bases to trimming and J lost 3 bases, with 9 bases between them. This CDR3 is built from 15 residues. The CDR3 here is CASSLGRGANQPQHF. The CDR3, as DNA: TGTGCCAGCAGCTTAGGCCGGGGGGCCAATCAGCCCCAGCATTTT.

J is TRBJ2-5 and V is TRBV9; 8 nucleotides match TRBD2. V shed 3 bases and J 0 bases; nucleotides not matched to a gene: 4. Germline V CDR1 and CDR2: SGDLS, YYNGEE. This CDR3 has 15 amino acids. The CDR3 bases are TGTGCCAGCAGCGGACGCGGGGGGTACCAAGAGACCCAGTACTTC. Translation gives CASSGRGGYQETQYF.

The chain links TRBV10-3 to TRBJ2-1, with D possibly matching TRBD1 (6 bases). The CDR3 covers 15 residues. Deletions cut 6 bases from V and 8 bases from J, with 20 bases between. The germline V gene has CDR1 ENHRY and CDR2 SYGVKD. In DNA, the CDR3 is TGTGCCATCAGAATAACCGGGACAAGTCAGCATGAGCAGTTCTTC. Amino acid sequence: CAIRITGTSQHEQFF.

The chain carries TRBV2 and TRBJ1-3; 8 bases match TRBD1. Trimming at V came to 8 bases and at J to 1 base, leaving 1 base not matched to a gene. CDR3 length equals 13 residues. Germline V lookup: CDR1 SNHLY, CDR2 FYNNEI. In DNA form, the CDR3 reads TGTGCCAGCGACAGGGGTTCTGGAAACACCATATATTTT. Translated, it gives CASDRGSGNTIYF.

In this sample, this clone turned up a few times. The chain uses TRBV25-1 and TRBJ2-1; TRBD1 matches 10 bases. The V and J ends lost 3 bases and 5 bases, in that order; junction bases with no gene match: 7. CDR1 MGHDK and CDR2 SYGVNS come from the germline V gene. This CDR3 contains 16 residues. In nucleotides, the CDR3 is TGTGCCAGCAGTGACTCCGGGACAGGGGAAAACAATGAGCAGTTCTTC. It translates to CASSDSGTGENNEQFF.

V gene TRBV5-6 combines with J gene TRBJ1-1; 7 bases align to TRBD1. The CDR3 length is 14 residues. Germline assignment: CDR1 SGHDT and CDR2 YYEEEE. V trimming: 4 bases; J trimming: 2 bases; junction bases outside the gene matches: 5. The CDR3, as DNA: TGTGCCAGCAGCCCTCAGGGGGTCAACACTGAAGCTTTCTTT. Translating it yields CASSPQGVNTEAFF.

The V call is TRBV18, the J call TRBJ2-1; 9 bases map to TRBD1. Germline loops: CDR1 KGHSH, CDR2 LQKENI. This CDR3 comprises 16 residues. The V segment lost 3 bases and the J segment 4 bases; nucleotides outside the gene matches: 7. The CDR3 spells CASSPPAGTGYNEQFF. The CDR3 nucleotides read TGTGCCAGCTCACCGCCTGCCGGGACAGGGTACAATGAGCAGTTCTTC. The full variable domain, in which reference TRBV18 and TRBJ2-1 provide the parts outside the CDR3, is NAGVMQNPRHLVRRRGQEARLRCSPMKGHSHVYWYRQLPEEGLKFMVYLQKENIIDESGMPKERFSAEFPKEGPSILRIQQVVRGDSAAYFCASSPPAGTGYNEQFFGPGTRLTVL.

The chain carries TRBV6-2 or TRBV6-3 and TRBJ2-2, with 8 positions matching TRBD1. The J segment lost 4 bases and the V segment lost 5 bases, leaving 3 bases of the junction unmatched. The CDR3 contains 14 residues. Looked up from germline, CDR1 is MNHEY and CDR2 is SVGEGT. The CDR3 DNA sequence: TGTGCCAGCAGTCCCGGGACAGGCACCGGGGAGCTGTTTTTT. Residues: CASSPGTGTGELFF.

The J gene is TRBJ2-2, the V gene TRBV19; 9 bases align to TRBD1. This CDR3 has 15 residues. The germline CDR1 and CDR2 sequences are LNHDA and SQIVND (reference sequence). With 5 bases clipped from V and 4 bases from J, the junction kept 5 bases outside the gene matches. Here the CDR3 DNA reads TGTGCCAGTAGTTATCGGACAGGGGTCACCGGGGAGCTGTTTTTT. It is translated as CASSYRTGVTGELFF. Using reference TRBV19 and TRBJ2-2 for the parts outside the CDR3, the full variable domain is DGGITQSPKYLFRKEGQNVTLSCEQNLNHDAMYWYRQDPGQGLRLIYYSQIVNDFQKGDIAEGYSVSREKKESFPLTVTSAQKNPTAFYLCASSYRTGVTGELFFGEGSRLTVL.

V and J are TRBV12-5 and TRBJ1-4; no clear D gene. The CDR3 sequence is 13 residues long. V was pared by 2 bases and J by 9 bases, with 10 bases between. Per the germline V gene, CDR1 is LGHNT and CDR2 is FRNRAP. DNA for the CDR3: TGTGCTAGTGGTTTGCCCGGTCTAAAAAAACTGTTTTTT. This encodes CASGLPGLKKLFF.